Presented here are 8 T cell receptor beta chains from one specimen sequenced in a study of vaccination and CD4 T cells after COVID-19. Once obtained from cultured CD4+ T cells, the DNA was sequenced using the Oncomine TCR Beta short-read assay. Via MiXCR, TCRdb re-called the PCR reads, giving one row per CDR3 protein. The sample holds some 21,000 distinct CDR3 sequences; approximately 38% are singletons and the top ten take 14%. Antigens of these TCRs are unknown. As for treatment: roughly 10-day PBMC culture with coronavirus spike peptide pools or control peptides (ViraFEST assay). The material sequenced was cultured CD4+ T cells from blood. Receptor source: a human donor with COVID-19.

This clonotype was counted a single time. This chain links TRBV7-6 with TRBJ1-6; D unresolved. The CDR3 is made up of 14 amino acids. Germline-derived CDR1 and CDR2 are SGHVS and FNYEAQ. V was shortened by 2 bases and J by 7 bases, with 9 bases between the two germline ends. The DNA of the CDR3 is TGTGCCAGCAGCTTACGAGGGAACAATTCACCCCTCCACTTT. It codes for CASSLRGNNSPLHF.

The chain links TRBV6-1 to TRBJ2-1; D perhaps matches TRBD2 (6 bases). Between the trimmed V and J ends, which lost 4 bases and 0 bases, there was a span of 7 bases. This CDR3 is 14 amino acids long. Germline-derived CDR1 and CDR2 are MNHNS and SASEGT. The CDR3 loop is CASSADYSYNEQFF. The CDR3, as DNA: TGTGCCAGCAGTGCGGACTACTCCTACAATGAGCAGTTCTTC.

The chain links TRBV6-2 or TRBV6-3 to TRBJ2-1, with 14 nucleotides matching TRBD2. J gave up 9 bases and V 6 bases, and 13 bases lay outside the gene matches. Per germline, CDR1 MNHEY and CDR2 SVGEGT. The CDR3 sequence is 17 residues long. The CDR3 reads CASSHSQTSGGAGEQFF. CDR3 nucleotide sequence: TGTGCCAGCAGCCACTCCCAGACTAGCGGGGGGGCCGGTGAGCAGTTCTTC.

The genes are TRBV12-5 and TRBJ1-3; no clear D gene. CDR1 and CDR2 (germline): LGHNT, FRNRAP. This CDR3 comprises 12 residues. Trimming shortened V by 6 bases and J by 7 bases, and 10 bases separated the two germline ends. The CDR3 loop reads CASGPGGNTIYF. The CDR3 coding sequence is TGTGCTAGTGGCCCGGGAGGGAACACCATATATTTT.

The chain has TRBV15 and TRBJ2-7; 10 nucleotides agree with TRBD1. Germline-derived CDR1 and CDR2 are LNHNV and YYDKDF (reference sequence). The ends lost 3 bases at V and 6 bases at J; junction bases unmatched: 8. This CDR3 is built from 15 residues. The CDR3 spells CATSRARDRGSEQYF. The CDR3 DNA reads TGTGCCACCAGCAGGGCGCGGGACAGGGGATCCGAGCAGTACTTC.

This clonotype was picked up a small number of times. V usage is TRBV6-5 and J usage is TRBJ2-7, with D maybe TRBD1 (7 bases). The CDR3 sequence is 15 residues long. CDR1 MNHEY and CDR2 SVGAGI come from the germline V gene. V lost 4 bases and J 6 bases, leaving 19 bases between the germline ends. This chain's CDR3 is CASSSSGGKAAEQYF. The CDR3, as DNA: TGTGCCAGCAGTTCGTCAGGGGGGAAGGCCGCCGAGCAGTACTTC.

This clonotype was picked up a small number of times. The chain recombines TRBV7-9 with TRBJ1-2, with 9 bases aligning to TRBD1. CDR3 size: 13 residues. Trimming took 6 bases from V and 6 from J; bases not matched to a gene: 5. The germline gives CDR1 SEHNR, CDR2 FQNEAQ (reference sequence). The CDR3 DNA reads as TGTGCCAGCAGTCCCGGGACAGGGCATGGCTACACCTTC. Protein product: CASSPGTGHGYTF.

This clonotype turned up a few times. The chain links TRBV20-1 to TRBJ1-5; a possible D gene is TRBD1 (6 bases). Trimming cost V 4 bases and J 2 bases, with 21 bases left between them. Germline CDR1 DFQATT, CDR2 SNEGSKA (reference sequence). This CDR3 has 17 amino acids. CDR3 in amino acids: CSATLNYRENGNQPQHF. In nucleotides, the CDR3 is TGCAGTGCTACCCTCAATTACAGGGAGAATGGCAATCAGCCCCAGCATTTT.